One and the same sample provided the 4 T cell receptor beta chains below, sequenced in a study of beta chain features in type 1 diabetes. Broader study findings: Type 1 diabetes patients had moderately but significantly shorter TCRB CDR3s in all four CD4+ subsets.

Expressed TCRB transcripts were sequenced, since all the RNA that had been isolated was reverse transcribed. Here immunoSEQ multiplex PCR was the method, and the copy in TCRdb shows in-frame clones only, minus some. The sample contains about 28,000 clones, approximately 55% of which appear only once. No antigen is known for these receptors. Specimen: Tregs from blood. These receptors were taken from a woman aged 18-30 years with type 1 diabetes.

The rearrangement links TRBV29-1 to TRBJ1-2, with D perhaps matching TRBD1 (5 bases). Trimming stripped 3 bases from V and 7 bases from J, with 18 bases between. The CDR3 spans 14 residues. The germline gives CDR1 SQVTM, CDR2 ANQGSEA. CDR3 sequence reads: CSVEGQELPGGYTF. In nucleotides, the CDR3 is TGCAGCGTTGAGGGGCAGGAGTTACCTGGTGGCTACACCTTC.

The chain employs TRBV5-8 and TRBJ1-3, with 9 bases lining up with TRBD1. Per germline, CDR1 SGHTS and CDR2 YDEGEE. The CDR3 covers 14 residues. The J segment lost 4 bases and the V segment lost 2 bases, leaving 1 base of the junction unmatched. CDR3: CASSFGTGGNTIYF. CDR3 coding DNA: TGTGCCAGCAGCTTCGGGACAGGGGGAAACACCATATATTTT.

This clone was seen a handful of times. The CDR3 coding sequence is TGTGCCAGCAGCTTGGGGGCGGGGGGGTACAATGAGCAGTTCTTC. Amino acids: CASSLGAGGYNEQFF. This chain uses TRBV7-2 with TRBJ2-1; TRBD2 matches 9 bases. Trimming removed 3 bases from V and 4 bases from J; junction bases left unmatched: 4. The CDR3 extends over 15 amino acids. Germline loops: CDR1 SGHTA, CDR2 FQGNSA.

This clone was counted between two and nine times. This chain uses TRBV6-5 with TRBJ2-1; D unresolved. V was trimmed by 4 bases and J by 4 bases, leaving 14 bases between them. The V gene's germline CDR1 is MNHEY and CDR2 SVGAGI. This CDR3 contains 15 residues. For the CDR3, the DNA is TGTGCCAGCAGTTCCCCGTCCCAAGCTTACAATGAGCAGTTCTTC. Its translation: CASSSPSQAYNEQFF.